The 29 T cell receptor beta chains reported below all come from one sample, sequenced in a study of blood T cells in healthy people across ages. With a J-beta primer mix and a sample-barcoded 5' primer, a second PCR ran about 6 to 11 cycles. Each CDR3 protein gets one entry after TCRdb re-called the 5' RACE reads with MiXCR. Of hundreds of thousands of distinct CDR3 sequences in the sample, around 24% are singletons; the top ten hold roughly 9.4%. These data are also associated with another study on T cells of mothers and their children.

Sequencing was done on a sample of blood. The receptors here all came from a boy between 10 and 17 years old in good health.

This clonotype occurred a few times. This chain connects TRBV6-2 or TRBV6-3 to TRBJ1-5; D is unclear. V dropped 4 bases and J dropped 4 bases, with 17 bases sitting between them. This CDR3 spans 16 amino acids. The germline V gene encodes CDR1 MNHEY and CDR2 SVGEGT. CDR3 nucleotide sequence: TGTGCCAGCAGTTGCGAGGTTGGGTCGAGAAATCAGCCCCAGCATTTT. This encodes CASSCEVGSRNQPQHF.

The chain recombines TRBV7-9 with TRBJ2-5, with D maybe TRBD2 (6 bases). Germline-derived CDR1 and CDR2 are SEHNR and FQNEAQ (reference sequence). This CDR3 has 14 amino acids. Trimming stripped 1 base from V and 11 bases from J, with 17 bases between. The CDR3: CASSLDYRRDEQYF. The CDR3 nucleotides are TGTGCCAGCAGCTTAGACTATCGGAGGGATGAGCAGTACTTC.

This clonotype was counted only a few times. V usage is TRBV20-1 and J usage is TRBJ2-1; TRBD2 matches at 7 bases. The CDR3 consists of 16 residues. Germline CDR1 DFQATT, CDR2 SNEGSKA (reference sequence). The V gene end was trimmed by 1 base and the J gene end by 6 bases; junction bases not matched to a gene: 12. CDR3 in amino acids: CSARGGPAGTCNEQFF. As DNA, the CDR3 is TGCAGTGCTAGAGGGGGACCAGCGGGAACCTGCAATGAGCAGTTCTTC.

This clonotype has only a few counts. The chain couples TRBV28 to TRBJ2-3; maybe TRBD1 (6 bases). CDR3 size: 15 residues. Per the germline V gene, CDR1 is MDHEN and CDR2 is SYDVKM. Trimming removed 6 bases from V and 2 bases from J, with 15 bases in between. The CDR3: CASSPDRLLTDTQYF. The CDR3 DNA reads as TGTGCCAGCAGCCCAGACAGGTTACTCACAGATACGCAGTATTTT.

The chain combines TRBV7-2 with TRBJ1-5; 10 bases are shared with TRBD1. Germline V gene lookup returns CDR1 SGHTA and CDR2 FQGNSA. V was clipped by 1 base and J by 3 bases; unmatched bases: 3. The CDR3 runs to 16 residues. The CDR3 coding sequence is TGTGCCAGCAGCTTAGGGACAGGGGGATTCAATCAGCCCCAGCATTTT. The encoded protein is CASSLGTGGFNQPQHF.

This clonotype was detected ten times or more. V and J are TRBV7-2 and TRBJ1-2; 10 positions agree with TRBD1. V lost 4 bases to trimming and J lost 8 bases; unmatched junction nucleotides: 7. This CDR3 comprises 14 residues. The germline gives CDR1 SGHTA, CDR2 FQGNSA. CDR3 DNA: TGTGCCAGCAGCTCCGGGACAGGGGCTAAAGGCTACACCTTC. Protein: CASSSGTGAKGYTF. Full variable domain (remainder filled in from reference TRBV7-2 and TRBJ1-2): GAGVSQSPSNKVTEKGKDVELRCDPISGHTALYWYRQSLGQGLEFLIYFQGNSAPDKSGLPSDRFSAERTGGSVSTLTIQRTQQEDSAVYLCASSSGTGAKGYTFGSGTRLTVV.

This chain connects TRBV5-1 to TRBJ1-2; D may be TRBD1 (6 bases). This CDR3 comprises 15 residues. V was trimmed by 4 bases and J by 6 bases, leaving 19 bases between them. In germline, CDR1 is SGHRS, CDR2 YFSETQ. CDR3 sequence: CASSPEPGVRDGYTF. The DNA for the CDR3 is TGCGCCAGCAGCCCGGAGCCAGGGGTGCGCGATGGCTACACCTTC. Full variable domain (rest looked up from reference TRBV5-1 and TRBJ1-2): KAGVTQTPRYLIKTRGQQVTLSCSPISGHRSVSWYQQTPGQGLQFLFEYFSETQRNKGNFPGRFSGRQFSNSRSEMNVSTLELGDSALYLCASSPEPGVRDGYTFGSGTRLTVV.

This clonotype was detected a few times. V is TRBV6-2 or TRBV6-3 and J is TRBJ2-1; weak D call: TRBD2 (5 bases). V lost 0 bases to trimming and J lost 6 bases, with 15 bases between them. CDR3 length: 16 amino acids. Germline lookup yields CDR1 MNHEY and CDR2 SVGEGT. The CDR3 DNA sequence: TGTGCCAGCAGTTACTCCGGGAAGGGCCGGGGCAATGAGCAGTTCTTC. This sequence encodes CASSYSGKGRGNEQFF.

This clonotype was counted between two and nine times. This sequence joins TRBV20-1 and TRBJ1-1; D may be TRBD1 (5 bases). Per the germline V gene, CDR1 is DFQATT and CDR2 is SNEGSKA (reference sequence). The ends were cut back, 3 bases at V and 11 bases at J, with 16 bases in the middle. The CDR3 is 12 residues long. The CDR3 here is CSARVGEIWAFF. CDR3 coding DNA: TGCAGTGCTAGGGTGGGGGAGATTTGGGCTTTCTTT.

This clonotype was seen a handful of times. The chain is built from TRBV25-1 and TRBJ2-5, with 7 bases fitting TRBD1. The CDR3 sequence is 13 residues long. Germline CDR1 is MGHDK and CDR2 is SYGVNS. Germline trimming cut 4 bases from V and 4 bases from J; bases unmatched to any gene: 3. The CDR3 coding sequence is TGTGCCAGCAGTGCAACAGGGGCAGAGACCCAGTACTTC. Translated, it gives CASSATGAETQYF.

V usage is TRBV7-9 and J usage is TRBJ2-1; 10 nucleotides match TRBD2. Germline CDR1 is SEHNR and CDR2 is FQNEAQ (reference sequence). The J segment lost 7 bases and the V segment lost 3 bases, leaving 6 bases of the junction unmatched. The CDR3 is 15 amino acids. The CDR3 spells CASSLPGLARNEQFF. The CDR3 coding sequence is TGTGCCAGCAGCTTGCCGGGACTAGCGAGGAATGAGCAGTTCTTC.

The rearrangement links TRBV7-9 to TRBJ1-2, with unresolved D. V lost 5 bases to trimming and J lost 4 bases, with 2 bases between them. From germline, CDR1 is SEHNR and CDR2 FQNEAQ (reference sequence). CDR3 length: 10 residues. The CDR3 region has the DNA TGTGCCAGCAGCGCCTATGGCTACACCTTC. Amino acids: CASSAYGYTF.

The chain recombines TRBV20-1 with TRBJ1-3; weak D call: TRBD1 (5 bases). The CDR3 totals 17 residues. Trimming shortened V by 1 base and J by 4 bases, and 20 bases separated the two germline ends. The germline CDR1 and CDR2 sequences are DFQATT and SNEGSKA (reference sequence). Here the CDR3 reads CSARASGARDLGNTIYF. For the CDR3, the DNA is TGCAGTGCTAGAGCGTCCGGGGCGCGAGATTTAGGAAACACCATATATTTT.

The V and J genes are TRBV12-3 or TRBV12-4 and TRBJ2-7; no clear D gene. Trimming took 2 bases from V and 3 from J, leaving 14 bases between them. The CDR3 contains 15 residues. This CDR3 is CASSLNGDPVYEQYF. The CDR3 coding sequence is TGTGCCAGCAGTTTAAATGGAGACCCTGTCTACGAGCAGTACTTC.

The rearrangement links TRBV7-3 to TRBJ1-2; D perhaps matches TRBD1 (6 bases). This CDR3 is 13 amino acids long. Looked up from germline, CDR1 is SGHTA and CDR2 is FQGTGA. Trimming removed 5 bases from V and 14 bases from J, with 21 bases in between. Here the CDR3 DNA reads TGTGCCAGCAGCGCGTCCCGGGACACCCTAAGGACCTTC. Protein: CASSASRDTLRTF.

This sequence joins TRBV4-3 and TRBJ2-6; D might be TRBD1 or TRBD2, each matching 6 bases. Germline CDR1 and CDR2: LGHNA and YSLEER. The ends were cut back, 0 bases at V and 3 bases at J, with 9 bases in the middle. This CDR3 spans 16 amino acids. CDR3 protein: CASSQDEGGGANVLTF. Written as DNA, the CDR3 is TGCGCCAGCAGCCAAGATGAGGGGGGTGGGGCCAACGTCCTGACTTTC.

On this clonotype: One end of the junction varies from germline; a read error may be responsible. J is TRBJ2-1 and V is TRBV19, with TRBD2 matching over 10 bases. CDR3 length: 14 residues. The germline V gene has CDR1 LNHDA and CDR2 SQIVND (reference sequence). CDR3 sequence reads: CASCILAGVNEQFF. The CDR3 DNA sequence: TGTGCCAGTTGTATTCTAGCGGGGGTGAATGAGCAGTTCTTC.

The genes are TRBV5-1 and TRBJ2-7; D call uncertain. There are 14 residues in the CDR3. The V end was cut by 3 bases, the J end by 2 bases, with 12 bases between. Germline V gene sequence: CDR1 SGHRS, CDR2 YFSETQ. The CDR3 nucleotides read TGCGCCAGCAGCTACGGTGTAGGCGCCTACGAGCAGTACTTC. Translating it yields CASSYGVGAYEQYF.

This clonotype was seen more than once but under ten times. This sequence joins TRBV7-8 and TRBJ2-5; no clear D. The closer fit of TRBJ2-7 to the DNA end suggests the J call may be wrong. The CDR3 covers 15 residues. CDR1 SGHVS and CDR2 FQNEAQ come from the germline V gene. CDR3 amino acids: CASRYGEGMRNEQYF. As DNA, the CDR3 is TGTGCCAGCAGGTACGGAGAAGGGATGAGAAACGAGCAGTACTTC.

CDR3 DNA: TGTGCCAGCAGCAAGGGCGGGACAGTATCACCCCTCCACTTT. This codes for CASSKGGTVSPLHF. This sequence joins TRBV21-1 and TRBJ1-6; TRBD1, the table's D call, was not compared with the DNA. TRBV21-1 corresponds to a pseudogene. CDR3 length equals 14 residues.

V usage is TRBV4-3 and J usage is TRBJ2-7, with D possibly TRBD1 on 6 matching bases. The V end was cut by 1 base, the J end by 0 bases, with 16 bases between. This CDR3 comprises 17 residues. Germline V gene data show CDR1 as LGHNA and CDR2 as YSLEER. CDR3 region: CASSQGEGQINSYEQYF. CDR3 DNA: TGCGCCAGCAGCCAAGGCGAGGGACAAATTAACTCCTACGAGCAGTACTTC.

This chain links TRBV7-2 with TRBJ2-3; D not certain. Germline V lookup: CDR1 SGHTA, CDR2 FQGNSA. This CDR3 has 13 residues. Trimming pared 5 bases from V and 5 bases from J, leaving 11 bases between. CDR3 nucleotide sequence: TGTGCCAGCAGCCTTAGCCCCGAAGATACGCAGTATTTT. This encodes CASSLSPEDTQYF.

V and J are TRBV5-1 and TRBJ2-5; TRBD1 aligns across 7 bases. The trim removed 2 bases at V and 3 bases at J, leaving 7 bases unmatched. The germline V gene has CDR1 SGHRS and CDR2 YFSETQ. There are 15 residues in the CDR3. CDR3 sequence: CASSLTGAYEETQYF. The CDR3 bases are TGCGCCAGCAGCTTAACAGGGGCCTATGAAGAGACCCAGTACTTC.

The genes are TRBV7-2 and TRBJ1-5; D not resolved. The CDR3 totals 12 residues. V was shortened by 3 bases and J by 7 bases, with 7 bases between the two germline ends. The germline CDR1 and CDR2 sequences are SGHTA and FQGNSA. This chain's CDR3 is CASSLREQPQHF. CDR3 DNA: TGTGCCAGCAGCTTGAGAGAACAGCCCCAGCATTTT.

This clonotype has only a few counts. The chain recombines TRBV5-6 with TRBJ2-5; D possibly corresponds to TRBD1 (5 bases). V dropped 4 bases and J dropped 0 bases, with 16 bases sitting between them. CDR1 is SGHDT, CDR2 YYEEEE, per germline. The CDR3 consists of 16 residues. CDR3: CASSTDPGAYQETQYF. As DNA, the CDR3 is TGTGCCAGCAGCACGGACCCTGGGGCCTACCAAGAGACCCAGTACTTC.

This clonotype was seen repeatedly, ten times or more. J is TRBJ1-2 and V is TRBV28, with D possibly matching TRBD1 (5 bases). Germline lookup yields CDR1 MDHEN and CDR2 SYDVKM. Trimming took 6 bases from V and 0 from J, leaving 14 bases between them. There are 15 residues in the CDR3. The CDR3 sequence is CASRLPGRPNYGYTF. CDR3 in DNA: TGTGCCAGCAGGCTCCCGGGACGACCTAACTATGGCTACACCTTC.

In this sample, this clonotype turned up a few times. J is TRBJ2-1 and V is TRBV20-1, with TRBD2 identical over 14 bases. V shed 5 bases and J 4 bases; nucleotides not matched to a gene: 7. The CDR3 is 16 residues long. Germline CDR1 and CDR2: DFQATT and SNEGSKA (reference sequence). The CDR3 loop is CSAGGLAGDIYNEQFF. CDR3 in DNA: TGCAGTGCTGGGGGACTAGCGGGGGACATTTACAATGAGCAGTTCTTC.

The V and J genes are TRBV19 and TRBJ2-1; 7 bases match TRBD2. The J call is uncertain, as TRBJ2-7 better fits the DNA end. Germline V gives CDR1 LNHDA, CDR2 SQIVND (reference sequence). The CDR3 length is 14 residues. The CDR3 region has the DNA TGTGCCAGTAGTCCGCGGGAGACCGCCTACGAGCAGTACTTC. Amino acids: CASSPRETAYEQYF.

This clonotype was detected ten times or more. The genes are TRBV5-5 and TRBJ2-5, with D possibly being TRBD1 (5 bases). V was cut by 4 bases and J by 5 bases, with 15 bases left in between. Germline V gives CDR1 SGHKS, CDR2 YYEKEE (reference sequence). This CDR3 comprises 14 residues. The CDR3 sequence: CASSLTDKGETQYF. As DNA, the CDR3 is TGTGCCAGCAGCCTGACTGACAAGGGGGAGACCCAGTACTTC.